This entry features one T cell receptor beta chain sequence. The antigen is undetermined. The data were taken from a study of cytomegalovirus exposure and HLA in healthy donors. Nominally healthy donors were sampled, though unrecorded immune exposures were likely. Study results and limitations: Analysis performed later showed TCR beta chains linked to HLA being more clonally expanded than equally common others. Most likely, a cluster of highly shared sequence variants arose as a sequencing artifact.

The PCR was carried out with 60 Vbeta primers and 13 Jbeta primers. Original analysis: Later, an analysis found 75 million to 100 million unique TCR beta chains, and about 10 million of these were shared. TCRdb keeps only in-frame clones here, not all; method: immunoSEQ multiplex PCR. V and J calls and clone size come straight from that table; D and trimming were deduced from the DNA. Found here are 200,000 to 250,000 clones, approximately 90% of them singletons; the top ten hold less than 1.2%. This receptor was identified in a woman between 18 and 30 years old in good health and CMV-seronegative. The sequenced sample was PBMCs.

The CDR3 region is CASSQEYRGAYEQYF. CDR3 bases: TGTGCCAGCAGCCAGGAGTACCGGGGGGCCTACGAGCAGTACTTC. The gene calls are TRBV4-2 and TRBJ2-7; 7 bases line up with TRBD2. The V gene's germline CDR1 is LGHNA and CDR2 YNFKEQ. The CDR3 spans 15 residues. Unmatched junction bases numbered 7, after V lost 3 bases and J lost 2 bases.